A single sample is the source of the 8 T cell receptor beta chains below, sequenced in a study of blood T cell repertoires in COVID-19. Here immunoSEQ multiplex PCR was the method, and the copy in TCRdb shows in-frame clones only, minus some. The sample yields some 150,000 clones, roughly 90% seen once. The sequenced sample consisted of PBMCs or T cells enriched from blood (not recorded which). These receptors all stem from a human donor with acute COVID-19. The donor label of this sample is uncertain.

This clone was detected only a few times. This chain joins TRBV18 and TRBJ1-2; a possible D gene is TRBD1 (5 bases). Looked up from germline, CDR1 is KGHSH and CDR2 is LQKENI. The V and J ends lost 4 bases and 4 bases respectively, with 16 bases between them. This CDR3 spans 15 amino acids. CDR3 in DNA: TGTGCCAGCTCACAAAGCGGGGCAGAGTCCTATGGCTACACCTTC. It codes for CASSQSGAESYGYTF.

The V call is TRBV5-1, the J call TRBJ1-1, with TRBD1 identical over 7 bases. V dropped 0 bases and J dropped 8; count of bases not matched to a gene: 7. From germline, CDR1 is SGHRS and CDR2 YFSETQ. CDR3 length: 14 residues. DNA of the CDR3: TGCGCCAGCAGCTTGGGGACAGGTAGGTCCGAAGCTTTCTTT. It is translated as CASSLGTGRSEAFF.

This clone appeared once. The rearrangement links TRBV18 to TRBJ1-2; D is possibly TRBD1 (6 bases). Between the trimmed V and J ends, which lost 6 bases and 2 bases, there was a span of 16 bases. The germline V gene has CDR1 KGHSH and CDR2 LQKENI. The CDR3 runs 15 residues. The DNA for the CDR3 is TGTGCCAGCTCGTCTAAACAGGGAGTCAACTATGGCTACACCTTC. This codes for CASSSKQGVNYGYTF.

The J gene is TRBJ1-4, the V gene TRBV7-6; 9 nucleotides agree with TRBD1. After removal of 6 bases from V and 8 bases from J, the junction contained 10 bases not matched to a gene. In germline, CDR1 is SGHVS, CDR2 FNYEAQ. The CDR3 has 15 amino acids. This CDR3 reads CASSQRETGGEKLFF. Here the CDR3 DNA reads TGTGCCAGCAGTCAGAGGGAGACAGGGGGGGAAAAACTGTTTTTT.

The chain couples TRBV18 to TRBJ1-1; D is unclear. CDR1 KGHSH and CDR2 LQKENI come from the germline V gene. This CDR3 is built from 15 residues. V lost 2 bases and J lost 0, with 10 bases in between. The CDR3, as DNA: TGTGCCAGCTCACCAGACTCCCGCATGAACACTGAAGCTTTCTTT. Translating it yields CASSPDSRMNTEAFF.

The chain is built from TRBV19 and TRBJ1-1; 7 bases match TRBD1. This CDR3 is built from 18 residues. Germline values: CDR1 LNHDA, CDR2 SQIVND (reference sequence). V lost 5 bases, J lost 0 bases, and 15 bases stayed unmatched. CDR3 in amino acids: CASSFWDSRIYLNTEAFF. CDR3 sequence (DNA): TGTGCCAGTAGTTTCTGGGACAGCCGTATATATCTGAACACTGAAGCTTTCTTT. The full variable domain, in which reference TRBV19 and TRBJ1-1 provide the parts outside the CDR3, is DGGITQSPKYLFRKEGQNVTLSCEQNLNHDAMYWYRQDPGQGLRLIYYSQIVNDFQKGDIAEGYSVSREKKESFPLTVTSAQKNPTAFYLCASSFWDSRIYLNTEAFFGQGTRLTVV.

This clone has just one count. CDR3 DNA: TGTGCCTGGGACAGGGAAGGGTCACCCCTCCACTTT. Protein product: CAWDREGSPLHF. The V and J genes are TRBV30 and TRBJ1-6; 7 bases are shared with TRBD1. Trimming took 5 bases from V and 10 from J; bases not matched to a gene: 5. Germline V CDR1 and CDR2: GTSNPN, SVGIG (reference sequence). The CDR3 has 12 residues.

V usage is TRBV30 and J usage is TRBJ2-3; 12 positions agree with TRBD2. Germline CDR1 GTSNPN, CDR2 SVGIG (reference sequence). J lost 0 bases, V lost 3 bases, and 4 bases had no gene match. The CDR3 is made up of 16 amino acids. The CDR3 bases are TGTGCCTGGAGAAGAGGACTAGCGGGAAGCACAGATACGCAGTATTTT. Protein product: CAWRRGLAGSTDTQYF. The whole variable domain, filled in from reference TRBV30 and TRBJ2-3, reads SQTIHQWPATLVQPVGSPLSLECTVEGTSNPNLYWYRQAAGRGLQLLFYSVGIGQISSEVPQNLSASRPQDRQFILSSKKLLLSDSGFYLCAWRRGLAGSTDTQYFGPGTRLTVL.